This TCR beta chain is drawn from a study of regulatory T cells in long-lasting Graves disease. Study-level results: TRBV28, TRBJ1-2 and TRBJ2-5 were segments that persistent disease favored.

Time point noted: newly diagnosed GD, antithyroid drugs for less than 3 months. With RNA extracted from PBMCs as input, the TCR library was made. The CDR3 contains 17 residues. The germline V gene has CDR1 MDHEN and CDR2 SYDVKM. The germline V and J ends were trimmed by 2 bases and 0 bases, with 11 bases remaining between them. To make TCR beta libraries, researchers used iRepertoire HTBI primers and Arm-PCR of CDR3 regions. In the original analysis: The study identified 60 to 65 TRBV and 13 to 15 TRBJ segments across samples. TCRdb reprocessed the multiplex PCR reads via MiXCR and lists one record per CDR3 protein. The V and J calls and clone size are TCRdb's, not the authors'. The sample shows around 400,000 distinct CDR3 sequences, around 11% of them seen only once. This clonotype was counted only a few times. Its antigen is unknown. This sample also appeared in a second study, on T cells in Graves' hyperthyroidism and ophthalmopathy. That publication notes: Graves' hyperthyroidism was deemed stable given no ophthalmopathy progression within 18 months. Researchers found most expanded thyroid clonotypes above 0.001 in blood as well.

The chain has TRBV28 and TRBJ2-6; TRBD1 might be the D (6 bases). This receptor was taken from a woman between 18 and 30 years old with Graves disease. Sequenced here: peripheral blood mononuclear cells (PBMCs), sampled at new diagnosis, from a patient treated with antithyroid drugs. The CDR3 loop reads CASSLLTGNSGANVLTF. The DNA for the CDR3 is TGTGCCAGCAGTTTACTTACAGGGAACTCTGGGGCCAACGTCCTGACTTTC.